This T cell receptor beta chain was profiled in a study of T cell changes during pregnancy in multiple sclerosis. Clones were read by immunoSEQ multiplex PCR, and TCRdb kept only the in-frame ones, dropping some. The data show roughly 40,000 clones, around 89% seen once. This CDR3 contains 15 residues. Between the trimmed V and J ends, which lost 5 bases and 0 bases, there was a span of 13 bases. The V gene's germline CDR1 is MDHEN and CDR2 SYDVKM. Sample: CD4+ T cells from peripheral blood mononuclear cells, taken in the first trimester of pregnancy. This receptor was identified in a female donor with multiple sclerosis, enrolled in a pregnancy study. The V call is TRBV28, the J call TRBJ1-1; D gene uncertain. The CDR3: CASSISRGLNTEAFF. The CDR3 DNA is TGTGCCAGCAGTATATCGCGGGGATTGAACACTGAAGCTTTCTTT.